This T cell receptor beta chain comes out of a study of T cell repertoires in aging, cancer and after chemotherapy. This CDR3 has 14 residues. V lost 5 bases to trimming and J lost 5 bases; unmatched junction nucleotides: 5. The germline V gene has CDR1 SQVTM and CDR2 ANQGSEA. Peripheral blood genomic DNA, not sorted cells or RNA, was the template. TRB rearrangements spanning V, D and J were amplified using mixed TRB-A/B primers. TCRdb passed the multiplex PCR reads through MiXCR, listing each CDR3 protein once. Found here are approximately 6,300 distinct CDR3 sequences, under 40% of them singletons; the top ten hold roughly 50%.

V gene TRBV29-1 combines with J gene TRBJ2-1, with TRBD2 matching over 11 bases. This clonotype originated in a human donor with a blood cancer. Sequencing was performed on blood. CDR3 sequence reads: CSVLGTSGDNEQFF. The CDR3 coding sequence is TGCAGCGTTTTGGGGACTAGCGGAGACAATGAGCAGTTCTTC.